The 6 T cell receptor beta chains below come from one sample, sequenced in a study of cytomegalovirus exposure and HLA in healthy donors. PCR employed 60 Vbeta and 13 Jbeta primers. TCRdb's table, derived via immunoSEQ multiplex PCR, lists solely in-frame clones and lacks some. The sample consists of fewer than 120,000 clones, around 86% of them appearing once. The material sequenced was PBMCs. Source of these receptors: a middle-aged man in good health and CMV-seronegative.

The chain uses TRBV6-1 and TRBJ2-7, with D tentatively TRBD2 (5 bases). The CDR3 runs 11 residues. The ends were cut back, 8 bases at V and 3 bases at J, with 8 bases in the middle. Per the germline V gene, CDR1 is MNHNS and CDR2 is SASEGT. This CDR3 reads CASGESYEQYF. CDR3 DNA sequence: TGTGCCAGCGGGGAGAGCTACGAGCAGTACTTC.

The rearrangement joins TRBV7-2 to TRBJ1-2; 7 bases align to TRBD1. The trim removed 2 bases at V and 4 bases at J, leaving 7 bases unmatched. CDR1 is SGHTA, CDR2 FQGNSA, per germline. The CDR3 is 15 residues long. The chain's CDR3 is CASSLYQTGIYGYTF. In nucleotides, the CDR3 is TGTGCCAGCAGCTTATACCAGACAGGGATCTATGGCTACACCTTC.

This clone was detected a few times. The rearrangement joins TRBV4-3 to TRBJ1-1, with D maybe TRBD1 (5 bases). The CDR3 contains 13 residues. Per the germline V gene, CDR1 is LGHNA and CDR2 is YSLEER. V was pared by 4 bases and J by 11 bases, with 17 bases between. CDR3 bases: TGCGCCAGCAGCCTTGGCGGGGGGTCCGGGGCTTTCTTT. Translating it yields CASSLGGGSGAFF.

This chain connects TRBV7-9 to TRBJ1-1, with TRBD1 matching 7 bases. The junction had 18 bases not matched to a gene; V was cut back by 5 bases and J by 6 bases. This CDR3 is 17 amino acids long. The germline gives CDR1 SEHNR, CDR2 FQNEAQ (reference sequence). The CDR3 region has the DNA TGTGCCAGCAGCGTAATACAGGGGCTCGAAATCGAAGCTGAAGCTTTCTTT. Its protein is CASSVIQGLEIEAEAFF.

V is TRBV29-1 and J is TRBJ2-4; D is possibly TRBD1 (5 bases). CDR1 is SQVTM, CDR2 ANQGSEA, per germline. Between the trimmed V and J ends, which lost 4 bases and 0 bases, there was a span of 13 bases. The CDR3 length is 15 residues. The CDR3 DNA is TGCAGCGTTGTGGGGCAGACATTAGCCAAAAACATTCAGTACTTC. Amino acid sequence: CSVVGQTLAKNIQYF.

This sequence joins TRBV5-1 and TRBJ1-1, with no clear D. Trimming left V 5 bases short and J 4 bases short, with 15 bases between. The V gene's germline CDR1 is SGHRS and CDR2 YFSETQ. CDR3 length: 14 amino acids. CDR3 in amino acids: CASRVGLAGTEAFF. Here the CDR3 DNA reads TGCGCCAGCAGGGTAGGACTGGCGGGCACTGAAGCTTTCTTT.